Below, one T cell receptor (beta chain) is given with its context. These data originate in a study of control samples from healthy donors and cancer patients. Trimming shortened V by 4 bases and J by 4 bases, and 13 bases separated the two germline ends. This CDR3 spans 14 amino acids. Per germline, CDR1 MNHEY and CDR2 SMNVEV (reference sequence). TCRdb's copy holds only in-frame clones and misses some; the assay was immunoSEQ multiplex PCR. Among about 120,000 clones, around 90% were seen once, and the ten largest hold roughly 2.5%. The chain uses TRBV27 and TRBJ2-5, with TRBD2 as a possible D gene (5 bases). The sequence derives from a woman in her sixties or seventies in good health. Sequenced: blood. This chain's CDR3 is CASSYLRGRETQYF. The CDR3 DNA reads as TGTGCCAGCAGTTATTTACGAGGGCGAGAGACCCAGTACTTC.